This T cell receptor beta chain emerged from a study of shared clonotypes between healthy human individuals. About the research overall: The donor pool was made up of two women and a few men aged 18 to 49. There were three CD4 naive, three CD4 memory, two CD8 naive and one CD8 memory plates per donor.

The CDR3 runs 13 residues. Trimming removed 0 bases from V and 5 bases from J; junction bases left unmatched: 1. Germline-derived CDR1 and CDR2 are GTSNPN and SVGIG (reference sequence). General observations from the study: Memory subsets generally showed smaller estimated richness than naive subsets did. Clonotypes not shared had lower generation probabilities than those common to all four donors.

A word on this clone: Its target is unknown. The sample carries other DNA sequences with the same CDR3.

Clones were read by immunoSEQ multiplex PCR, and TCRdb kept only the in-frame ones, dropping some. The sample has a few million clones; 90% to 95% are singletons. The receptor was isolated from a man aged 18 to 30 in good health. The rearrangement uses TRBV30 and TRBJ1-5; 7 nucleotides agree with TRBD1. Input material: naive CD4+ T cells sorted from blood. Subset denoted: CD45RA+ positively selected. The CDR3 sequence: CAWSVQGDQPQHF. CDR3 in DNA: TGTGCCTGGAGTGTTCAGGGGGATCAGCCCCAGCATTTT.